This T cell receptor (beta chain) is from a study of T-cell memory formation after mild COVID-19. Turning to the study itself: Among the donors, TCR clusters were largely specific to each donor. Broader study findings: Cross-reactive memory appears to have joined, as suggested by some responding clones showing up in pre-infection memory. Clones contracting day 15 to 85 were balanced CD4/CD8; later expanders leaned CD4+.

Worth noting for this clonotype: The antigen remains unidentified.

Using constant-segment primers, 5'RACE produced TCR alpha and TCR beta cDNA libraries carrying sample barcodes and UMIs. TCRdb used MiXCR to reprocess the 5' RACE reads, holding one entry per CDR3 protein. The table has about 120,000 distinct CDR3 sequences, 20% to 25% seen once. Sequencing used PBMCs or a T cell subset sorted from them (not recorded which). This sequence originates from a man between 18 and 29 years old who had mild COVID-19 (a few samples of this study predate the infection). Cell type and time point are not known.

CDR3 bases: TGCGCCAGCAGCTGGTCAGGTAGTCAGAGCTCCTACGAGCAGTACTTC. Translation: CASSWSGSQSSYEQYF. The chain is built from TRBV5-1 and TRBJ2-7; no clear D gene. CDR3 length: 16 amino acids. Germline assignment: CDR1 SGHRS and CDR2 YFSETQ. The V and J ends lost 3 bases and 0 bases respectively, with 16 bases between them.